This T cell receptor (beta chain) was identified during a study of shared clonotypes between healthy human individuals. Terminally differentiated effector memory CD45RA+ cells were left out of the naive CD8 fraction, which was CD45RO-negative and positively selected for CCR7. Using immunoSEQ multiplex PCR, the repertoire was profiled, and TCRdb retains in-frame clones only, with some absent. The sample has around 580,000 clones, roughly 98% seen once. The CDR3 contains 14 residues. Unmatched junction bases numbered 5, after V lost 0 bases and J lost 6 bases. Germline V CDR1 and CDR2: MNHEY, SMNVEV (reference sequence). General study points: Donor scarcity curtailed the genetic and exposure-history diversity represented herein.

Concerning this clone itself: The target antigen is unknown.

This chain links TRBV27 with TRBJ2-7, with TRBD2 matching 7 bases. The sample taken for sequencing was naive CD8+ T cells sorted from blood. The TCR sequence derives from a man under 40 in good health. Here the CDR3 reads CASSLSWGGGEQYF. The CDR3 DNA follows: TGTGCCAGCAGTTTATCGTGGGGGGGAGGCGAGCAGTACTTC.